This T cell receptor beta chain was found in a study of blood T cell repertoires in COVID-19. The ends were cut back, 1 base at V and 4 bases at J, with 13 bases in the middle. The CDR3 covers 16 residues. The germline CDR1 and CDR2 sequences are LGHDT and YNNKEL (reference sequence). Enrollees, about 18 to 95 years old, lived in 20 to 25 US areas. TCRdb keeps only in-frame clones here, not all; method: immunoSEQ multiplex PCR. Of roughly 170,000 clones in the sample, around 73% are singletons; the top ten hold roughly 17%. The sequence was collected from a woman between 50 and 59 years old who had recovered from COVID-19. This chain uses TRBV3-1 (or the pseudogene TRBV3-2) with TRBJ2-2; D is uncertain. The sequencing input was PBMCs or T cells enriched from blood (not recorded which). CDR3 sequence (DNA): TGTGCCAGCAGCCAAGCGGGTTCACTCTTCACCGGGGAGCTGTTTTTT. Translated, it gives CASSQAGSLFTGELFF.